This passage covers 17 T cell receptor beta chains from one sample sequenced in a study of shared clonotypes between healthy human individuals. Generated by immunoSEQ multiplex PCR, the TCRdb table keeps only in-frame clones and is missing some. The sample holds about 2.4 million clones, roughly 93% seen once. The specimen sequenced was naive CD4+ T cells from PBMCs. Noted subset: CD45RA+ positively selected. These receptors originate from a man between 18 and 35 years old in good health. Some clones in this sample may be carry-over from other donors' samples.

The V and J genes are TRBV27 and TRBJ2-1, with 7 bases lining up with TRBD1. This CDR3 has 14 residues. The germline V gene encodes CDR1 MNHEY and CDR2 SMNVEV (reference sequence). After removal of 11 bases from V and 4 bases from J, the junction contained 11 bases not matched to a gene. CDR3 bases: TGTGCCGAGGGGGCCGGGGATATATACAATGAGCAGTTCTTC. This encodes CAEGAGDIYNEQFF.

The rearrangement joins TRBV15 to TRBJ1-1; TRBD1 matches at 9 bases. After removal of 6 bases from V and 5 bases from J, the junction contained 7 bases not matched to a gene. The V gene's germline CDR1 is LNHNV and CDR2 YYDKDF (reference sequence). The CDR3 extends over 14 amino acids. DNA for the CDR3: TGTGCCACCAGGTCGGGACAGGGCAATACTGAAGCTTTCTTT. It codes for CATRSGQGNTEAFF. The full variable domain, with the rest looked up from reference TRBV15 and TRBJ1-1, is DAMVIQNPRYQVTQFGKPVTLSCSQTLNHNVMYWYQQKSSQAPKLLFHYYDKDFNNEADTPDNFQSRRPNTSFCFLDIRSPGLGDTAMYLCATRSGQGNTEAFFGQGTRLTVV.

The gene calls are TRBV6-1 and TRBJ1-5; D call uncertain. Trimming shortened V by 8 bases and J by 7 bases, and 18 bases separated the two germline ends. This CDR3 is 14 amino acids long. Germline values: CDR1 MNHNS, CDR2 SASEGT. CDR3 residues: CASCYPGARQPQHF. CDR3 sequence (DNA): TGTGCCAGCTGCTATCCTGGTGCCAGACAGCCCCAGCATTTT.

This clone occurred once. The chain joins TRBV30 to TRBJ1-3; D may be TRBD1 (6 bases). The CDR3 contains 14 residues. CDR1 is GTSNPN, CDR2 SVGIG, per germline (reference sequence). The germline V and J ends were trimmed by 0 bases and 2 bases, with 8 bases remaining between them. This CDR3 is CAWSVYRAGNTIYF. In nucleotides, the CDR3 is TGTGCCTGGAGTGTTTACAGGGCTGGAAACACCATATATTTT.

There are a few counts of this clone. The gene calls are TRBV29-1 and TRBJ1-1; TRBD1 matches 11 bases. The CDR3 has 13 amino acids. After removal of 6 bases from V and 6 bases from J, the junction contained 6 bases not matched to a gene. In germline, CDR1 is SQVTM, CDR2 ANQGSEA. The DNA of the CDR3 is TGCAGCGTCAAAGGACAGGGGGCCGCTGAAGCTTTCTTT. Translated: CSVKGQGAAEAFF. The full variable domain, with the rest looked up from reference TRBV29-1 and TRBJ1-1, is SAVISQKPSRDICQRGTSLTIQCQVDSQVTMMFWYRQQPGQSLTLIATANQGSEATYESGFVIDKFPISRPNLTFSTLTVSNMSPEDSSIYLCSVKGQGAAEAFFGQGTRLTVV.

The chain links TRBV10-2 to TRBJ2-7; the match to TRBD2 covers 13 bases. The CDR3 is 16 residues long. Germline assignment: CDR1 WSHSY and CDR2 SAAADI. The trim removed 0 bases at V and 2 bases at J, leaving 1 base unmatched. The chain's CDR3 is CASSESTSGRPYEQYF. In nucleotides, the CDR3 is TGCGCCAGCAGTGAGTCGACTAGCGGGAGGCCCTACGAGCAGTACTTC.

This chain connects TRBV9 to TRBJ1-1, with D tentatively TRBD1 (5 bases). CDR1 SGDLS and CDR2 YYNGEE come from the germline V gene. With 4 bases removed from V and 6 bases from J, the gap between germline ends came to 28 bases. This CDR3 has 18 amino acids. Here the CDR3 reads CASSPPPGRVELVSEAFF. CDR3 bases: TGTGCCAGCAGCCCACCTCCTGGCAGGGTGGAATTAGTCTCTGAAGCTTTCTTT. The full variable domain, in which reference TRBV9 and TRBJ1-1 provide the parts outside the CDR3, is DSGVTQTPKHLITATGQRVTLRCSPRSGDLSVYWYQQSLDQGLQFLIQYYNGEERAKGNILERFSAQQFPDLHSELNLSSLELGDSALYFCASSPPPGRVELVSEAFFGQGTRLTVV.

The V call is TRBV7-6, the J call TRBJ2-5, with 9 bases identical to TRBD2. Trimming cost V 5 bases and J 1 base; bases outside gene matches: 8. The CDR3 loop spans 16 amino acids. Per germline, CDR1 SGHVS and CDR2 FNYEAQ. The CDR3 sequence: CASSELGTSFQETQYF. The CDR3 DNA sequence: TGTGCCAGCAGCGAGCTTGGGACTAGCTTCCAAGAGACCCAGTACTTC.

V gene TRBV15 combines with J gene TRBJ2-7, with D hard to call. The CDR3 loop spans 12 amino acids. The V end was cut by 1 base, the J end by 5 bases, with 6 bases between. Germline CDR1 is LNHNV and CDR2 is YYDKDF (reference sequence). Here the CDR3 reads CATSRASDEQYF. As DNA, the CDR3 is TGTGCCACCAGCAGAGCATCGGACGAGCAGTACTTC.

This chain uses TRBV7-6 with TRBJ1-5; no clear D. CDR3 size: 13 residues. V was cut by 5 bases and J by 3 bases, with 8 bases left in between. Germline CDR1 SGHVS, CDR2 FNYEAQ. CDR3 loop: CASSVTDNQPQHF. The DNA for the CDR3 is TGTGCCAGCAGCGTCACAGACAATCAGCCCCAGCATTTT.

With respect to this clone: Other nucleotide sequences in the sample specify the same CDR3. V gene TRBV5-1 combines with J gene TRBJ2-7; no definite D call. CDR3 size: 14 residues. The V gene lost 1 base and the J gene lost 0 bases, with 8 bases spanning the gap. Germline-derived CDR1 and CDR2 are SGHRS and YFSETQ. Here the CDR3 DNA reads TGCGCCAGCAGCTTGTCTCGGTCCTCCTACGAGCAGTACTTC. As protein: CASSLSRSSYEQYF.

CDR3 bases: TGTGCCACTAAACGGGGGGGACAGAACACTGAAGCTTTCTTT. Amino acid sequence: CATKRGGQNTEAFF. The chain carries TRBV19 and TRBJ1-1; a possible D gene is TRBD1 (6 bases). Germline loops: CDR1 LNHDA, CDR2 SQIVND (reference sequence). This CDR3 is 14 amino acids long. V lost 10 bases, J lost 1 base, and 16 bases lay in between.

The chain links TRBV10-3 to TRBJ1-5; possible D gene TRBD1, 5 bases. From germline, CDR1 is ENHRY and CDR2 SYGVKD. Trimming took 4 bases from V and 0 from J, leaving 10 bases between them. The CDR3 runs 15 residues. The CDR3 bases are TGTGCCATCAGTGGGGGACGGGATAGCAATCAGCCCCAGCATTTT. Its protein is CAISGGRDSNQPQHF.

J is TRBJ2-2 and V is TRBV9; TRBD1 might be the D (6 bases). The CDR3 extends over 14 amino acids. V was shortened by 0 bases and J by 6 bases, with 9 bases between the two germline ends. Germline loops: CDR1 SGDLS, CDR2 YYNGEE. The CDR3 here is CASSVVAGAGELFF. CDR3 nucleotide sequence: TGTGCCAGCAGCGTAGTAGCAGGGGCCGGGGAGCTGTTTTTT.

The CDR3 spells CASSLTGNEWETQYF. For the CDR3, the DNA is TGCGCCAGCAGTTTGACAGGGAATGAGTGGGAGACCCAGTACTTC. This chain uses TRBV5-1 with TRBJ2-5, with TRBD1 matching over 7 bases. The ends lost 5 bases at V and 5 bases at J; junction bases unmatched: 12. Germline CDR1 and CDR2: SGHRS and YFSETQ. The CDR3 has 15 residues. Full variable domain (missing parts from reference TRBV5-1 and TRBJ2-5): KAGVTQTPRYLIKTRGQQVTLSCSPISGHRSVSWYQQTPGQGLQFLFEYFSETQRNKGNFPGRFSGRQFSNSRSEMNVSTLELGDSALYLCASSLTGNEWETQYFGPGTRLLVL.

This clone was counted once. The V and J genes are TRBV27 and TRBJ2-1; 11 bases match TRBD2. Germline loops: CDR1 MNHEY, CDR2 SMNVEV (reference sequence). V lost 11 bases, J lost 9 bases, and 15 bases stayed unmatched. The length of the CDR3 is 15 residues. CDR3 sequence (DNA): TGTGCCGGGCCCCCTAGCGGGAGGCATCGCGGTGAGCAGTTCTTC. It specifies CAGPPSGRHRGEQFF.

This chain joins TRBV28 and TRBJ2-4, with 7 bases that match TRBD2. Trimming at V came to 3 bases and at J to 0 bases, leaving 14 bases not matched to a gene. In germline, CDR1 is MDHEN, CDR2 SYDVKM. The CDR3 contains 19 residues. CDR3 protein: CASSFGQGGARKAKNIQYF. The CDR3 DNA reads as TGTGCCAGCAGTTTTGGGCAGGGAGGGGCCCGGAAAGCCAAAAACATTCAGTACTTC. Supplemented by reference TRBV28 and TRBJ2-4, the full variable domain reads DVKVTQSSRYLVKRTGEKVFLECVQDMDHENMFWYRQDPGLGLRLIYFSYDVKMKEKGDIPEGYSVSREKKERFSLILESASTNQTSMYLCASSFGQGGARKAKNIQYFGAGTRLSVL.